Sequencing of this T cell receptor beta chain was carried out in a study of regulatory T cells in long-lasting Graves disease. This clonotype appeared many times. V was clipped by 0 bases and J by 2 bases, with 8 bases between them. The CDR3 spans 15 residues. Per germline, CDR1 LGHNA and CDR2 YSLEER. Arm-PCR with iRepertoire HTBI primers amplified the CDR3 regions for these TCR beta libraries. TCRdb re-called the multiplex PCR reads through MiXCR, storing one row per CDR3 protein. Of roughly 420,000 distinct CDR3 sequences in the sample, 16% are singletons; the top ten hold 20% to 25%. Time point denoted: newly diagnosed GD, antithyroid drugs for less than 3 months. PBMC RNA served as the TCR library source. Graves' disease diagnoses followed American Thyroid Association guidelines. Another study also made use of these data, one on T cells in Graves' hyperthyroidism and ophthalmopathy. That work states: On the basis of clinical symptoms, serum thyroxine and TRAb, thyroid ultrasound and orbital computed tomography, diagnoses were made.

The chain combines TRBV4-3 with TRBJ1-5; TRBD1 might be the D (6 bases). The source is a woman aged 18-29 years with Graves disease. Sequenced material: peripheral blood mononuclear cells (PBMCs), taken at new diagnosis, from a patient treated with antithyroid drugs. DNA for the CDR3: TGCGCCAGCAGCCAAGATTCAGGGGGCAATCAGCCCCAGCATTTT. Protein: CASSQDSGGNQPQHF.